This T cell receptor beta chain was profiled in a study of blood T cell repertoires in COVID-19. Study information: Samples representing acute and convalescent COVID-19 were sourced from the United States, Italy and Spain. From T cells, B-cell-depleted T cells, or PBMCs came the material, which was cDNA or gDNA.

As for this clone: At the DNA level, this CDR3 is encoded by other sequences in the same sample as well.

Germline lookup yields CDR1 KGHSH and CDR2 LQKENI. This CDR3 has 14 residues. V was clipped by 3 bases and J by 3 bases; unmatched bases: 1. Methods used by the authors: For nucleated cells, counts were estimated from reference gene primer amplification. This table comes from immunoSEQ multiplex PCR, and its TCRdb copy is limited to in-frame clones, with some not included. The V and J calls and clone size were taken over from that table, and D and trimming were inferred from the DNA. In the table there are about 310,000 clones, around 90% of which are singletons. This sequence joins TRBV18 and TRBJ2-2, with 7 bases that match TRBD2. The source of this sequence is a man aged 50 to 59 with active or convalescent COVID-19. Source material: peripheral blood. CDR3 protein: CASSPLADTGELFF. In nucleotides, the CDR3 is TGTGCCAGCTCACCCCTAGCGGACACCGGGGAGCTGTTTTTT.